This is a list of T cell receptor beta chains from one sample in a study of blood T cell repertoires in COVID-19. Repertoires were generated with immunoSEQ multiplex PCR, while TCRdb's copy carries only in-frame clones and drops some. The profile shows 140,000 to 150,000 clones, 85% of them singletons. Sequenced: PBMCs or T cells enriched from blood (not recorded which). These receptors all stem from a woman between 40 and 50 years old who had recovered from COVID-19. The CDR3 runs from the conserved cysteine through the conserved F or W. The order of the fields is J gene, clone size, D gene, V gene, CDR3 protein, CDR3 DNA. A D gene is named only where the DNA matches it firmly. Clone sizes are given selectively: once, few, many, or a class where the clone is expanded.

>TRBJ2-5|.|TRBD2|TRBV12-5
CASGSLAGVETQYF
TGTGCTAGTGGTTCACTAGCGGGGGTAGAGACCCAGTACTTC
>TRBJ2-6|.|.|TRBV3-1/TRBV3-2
CASSPDSSGANVLTF
TGTGCCAGCAGCCCCGACAGTTCTGGGGCCAACGTCCTGACTTTC
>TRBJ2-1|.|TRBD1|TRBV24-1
CATSERTGTATNEQFF
TGTGCCACCAGTGAGCGGACCGGGACAGCGACTAATGAGCAGTTCTTC
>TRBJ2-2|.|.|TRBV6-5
CASRGSAGELFF
TGTGCCAGCAGGGGGAGTGCCGGGGAGCTGTTTTTT
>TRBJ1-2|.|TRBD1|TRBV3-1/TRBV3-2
CASSVDRNYGYTF
TGTGCCAGCAGCGTGGACAGGAACTATGGCTACACCTTC
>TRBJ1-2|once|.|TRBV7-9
CASSLGSEANYGYTF
TGTGCCAGCAGCTTAGGCTCAGAAGCTAACTATGGCTACACCTTC
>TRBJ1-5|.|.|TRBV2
CASSHYPSTNQPQHF
TGTGCCAGCAGCCACTACCCCTCTACCAATCAGCCCCAGCATTTT
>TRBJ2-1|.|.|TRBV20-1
CSASRSSYNEQFF
TGCAGTGCTAGTCGGAGCTCCTACAATGAGCAGTTCTTC
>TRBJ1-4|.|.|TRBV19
CASSIGTPEKLFF
TGTGCCAGTAGTATAGGGACACCCGAAAAACTGTTTTTT
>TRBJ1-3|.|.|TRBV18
CASSGDDGGSGNTIYF
TGTGCCAGCTCAGGCGACGACGGAGGCTCTGGAAACACCATATATTTT
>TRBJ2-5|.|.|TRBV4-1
CASSQEARPETQYF
TGCGCCAGCAGCCAAGAGGCCCGTCCGGAGACCCAGTACTTC
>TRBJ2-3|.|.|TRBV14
CASSQGDSRTDTQYF
TGTGCCAGCAGCCAAGGAGACAGTCGCACAGATACGCAGTATTTT
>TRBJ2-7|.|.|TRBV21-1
CASSKAGLYYEQYF
TGTGCCAGCAGCAAAGCCGGACTTTACTACGAGCAGTACTTC
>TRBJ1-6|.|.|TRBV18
CASSPRAGLGSPLHF
TGTGCCAGCTCACCACGGGCAGGGCTTGGGTCACCCCTCCACTTT
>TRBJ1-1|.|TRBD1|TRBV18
CASSPRTGGNAWTEAFF
TGTGCCAGCTCACCGCGGACAGGGGGCAATGCTTGGACTGAAGCTTTCTTT
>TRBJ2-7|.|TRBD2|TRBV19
CASSQNRLAGFDEQYF
TGTGCCAGTAGTCAAAACAGACTAGCGGGTTTTGACGAGCAGTACTTC
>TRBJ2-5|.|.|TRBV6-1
CASSERGSETQYF
TGTGCCAGCAGTGAACGGGGATCGGAGACCCAGTACTTC
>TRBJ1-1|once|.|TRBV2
CASRGSAGNTEAFF
TGTGCCAGCAGGGGGTCGGCGGGTAACACTGAAGCTTTCTTT
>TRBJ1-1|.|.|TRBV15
CATSVNRNTEAFF
TGTGCCACCAGCGTTAACAGGAACACTGAAGCTTTCTTT
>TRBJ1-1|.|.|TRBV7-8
CASSPLTGLGTEAFF
TGTGCCAGCAGCCCGCTGACAGGTTTGGGCACTGAAGCTTTCTTT
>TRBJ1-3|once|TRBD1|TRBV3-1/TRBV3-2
CASSRGQGASAGNTIYF
TGTGCCAGCAGCCGAGGACAGGGCGCAAGCGCTGGAAACACCATATATTTT
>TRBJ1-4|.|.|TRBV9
CASSVAQGNEKLFF
TGTGCCAGCAGCGTAGCACAGGGCAATGAAAAACTGTTTTTT